This entry is about one T cell receptor beta chain. This sample was taken from a study of blood T cell repertoires in COVID-19. For the study at large: Samples of COVID-19 (acute and convalescent) were obtained from the United States, Italy and Spain. From T cells, B-cell-depleted T cells, or PBMCs came the material, which was cDNA or gDNA.

The germline CDR1 and CDR2 sequences are MNHEY and SVGAGI. V lost 8 bases and J lost 4, with 17 bases in between. The CDR3 is made up of 14 amino acids. In the authors' methods: The authors estimated nucleated cell counts from reference gene primer amplification. The assay was immunoSEQ multiplex PCR, and TCRdb's table has in-frame clones only and misses some. V, J and clone size reflect that table, while D and trimming were determined from the DNA. Among around 170,000 clones listed, around 89% were seen once. The source is a man aged 60 to 69 with acute or convalescent COVID-19. The sequenced material came from peripheral blood. The chain carries TRBV6-5 and TRBJ1-2; D is perhaps TRBD1 (5 bases). The CDR3 DNA sequence: TGTGCCAGCCCGGGGAGGGGACGGAGCTATGGCTACACCTTC. Its translation is CASPGRGRSYGYTF.